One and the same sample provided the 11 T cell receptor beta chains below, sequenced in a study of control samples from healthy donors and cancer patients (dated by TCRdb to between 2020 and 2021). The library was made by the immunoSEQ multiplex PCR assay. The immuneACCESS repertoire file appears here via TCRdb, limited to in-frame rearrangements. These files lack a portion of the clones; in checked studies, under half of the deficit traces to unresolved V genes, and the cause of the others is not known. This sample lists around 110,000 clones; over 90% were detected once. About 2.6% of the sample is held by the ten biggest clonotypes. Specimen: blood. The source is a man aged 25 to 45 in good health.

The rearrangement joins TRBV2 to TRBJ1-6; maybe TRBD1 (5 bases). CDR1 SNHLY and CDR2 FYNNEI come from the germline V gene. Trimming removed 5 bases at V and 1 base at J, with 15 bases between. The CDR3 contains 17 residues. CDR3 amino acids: CASSLRGWGSYNSPLHF. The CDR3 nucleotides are TGTGCCAGCAGTCTAAGGGGTTGGGGATCCTATAATTCACCCCTCCACTTT.

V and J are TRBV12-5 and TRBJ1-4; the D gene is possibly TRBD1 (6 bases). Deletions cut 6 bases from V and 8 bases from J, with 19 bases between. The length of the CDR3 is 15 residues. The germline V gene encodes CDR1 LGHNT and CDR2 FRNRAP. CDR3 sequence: CASGQGQGPREKLFF. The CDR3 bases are TGTGCTAGTGGACAGGGACAAGGGCCTAGGGAAAAACTGTTTTTT.

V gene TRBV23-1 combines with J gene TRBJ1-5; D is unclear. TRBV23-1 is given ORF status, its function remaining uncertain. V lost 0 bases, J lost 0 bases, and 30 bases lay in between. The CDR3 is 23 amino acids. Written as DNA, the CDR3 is TGCGCCAGCAGTCAATCTGAGTCGGGTGCCCTAAATGCTCATCCTTATAGCAATCAGCCCCAGCATTTT. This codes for CASSQSESGALNAHPYSNQPQHF.

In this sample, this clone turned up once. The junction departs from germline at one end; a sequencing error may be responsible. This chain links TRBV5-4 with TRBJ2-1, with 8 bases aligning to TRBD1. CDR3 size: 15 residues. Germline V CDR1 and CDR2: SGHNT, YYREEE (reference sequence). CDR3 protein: CASSLDRATYNEQFF. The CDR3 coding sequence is TGTGCCAGCAGTTTGGACAGGGCAACCTACAATGAGCAGTTCTTC.

This CDR3 is CASRGTGGTYEQYF. Here the CDR3 DNA reads TGTGCCAGCAGGGGGACAGGGGGTACCTACGAGCAGTACTTC. The chain joins TRBV28 to TRBJ2-7; 11 bases align to TRBD1. Germline loops: CDR1 MDHEN, CDR2 SYDVKM. The CDR3 extends over 14 amino acids. With V trimmed by 6 bases and J by 2 bases, 3 bases remained unmatched.

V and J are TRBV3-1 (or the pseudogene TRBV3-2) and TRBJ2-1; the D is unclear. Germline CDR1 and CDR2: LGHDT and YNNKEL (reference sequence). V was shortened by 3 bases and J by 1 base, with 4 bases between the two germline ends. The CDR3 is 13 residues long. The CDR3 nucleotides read TGTGCCAGCAGCCAGGGTTCCTACAATGAGCAGTTCTTC. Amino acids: CASSQGSYNEQFF.

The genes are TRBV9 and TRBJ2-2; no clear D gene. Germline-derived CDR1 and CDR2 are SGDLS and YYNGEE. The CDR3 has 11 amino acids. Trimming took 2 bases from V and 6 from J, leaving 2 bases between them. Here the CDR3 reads CASSVSGELFF. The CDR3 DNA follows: TGTGCCAGCAGCGTTTCCGGGGAGCTGTTTTTT.

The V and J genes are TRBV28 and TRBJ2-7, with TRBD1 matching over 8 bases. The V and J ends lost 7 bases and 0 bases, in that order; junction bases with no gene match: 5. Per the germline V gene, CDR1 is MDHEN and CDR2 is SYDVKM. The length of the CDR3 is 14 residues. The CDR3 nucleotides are TGTGCCAGCAAGGCCACAGGGGGCTCCTACGAGCAGTACTTC. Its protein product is CASKATGGSYEQYF. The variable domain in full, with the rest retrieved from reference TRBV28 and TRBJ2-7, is DVKVTQSSRYLVKRTGEKVFLECVQDMDHENMFWYRQDPGLGLRLIYFSYDVKMKEKGDIPEGYSVSREKKERFSLILESASTNQTSMYLCASKATGGSYEQYFGPGTRLTVT.

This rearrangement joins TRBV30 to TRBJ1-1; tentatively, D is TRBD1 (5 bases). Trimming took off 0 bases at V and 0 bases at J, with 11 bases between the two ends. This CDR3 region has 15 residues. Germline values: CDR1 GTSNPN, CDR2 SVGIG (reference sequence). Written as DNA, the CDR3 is TGTGCCTGGAGTGTAAGGCGACAGATGAACACTGAAGCTTTCTTT. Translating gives CAWSVRRQMNTEAFF.

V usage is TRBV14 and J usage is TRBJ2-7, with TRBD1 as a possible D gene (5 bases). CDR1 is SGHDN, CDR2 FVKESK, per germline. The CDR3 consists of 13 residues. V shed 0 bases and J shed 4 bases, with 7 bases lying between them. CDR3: CASSQDAGYEQYV. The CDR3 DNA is TGTGCCAGCAGCCAAGACGCAGGGTACGAGCAGTACGTC.

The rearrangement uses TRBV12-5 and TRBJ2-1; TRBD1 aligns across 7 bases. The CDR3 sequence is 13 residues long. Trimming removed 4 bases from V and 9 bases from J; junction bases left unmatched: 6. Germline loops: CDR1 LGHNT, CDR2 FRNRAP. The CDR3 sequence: CASGSWTGTEQFF. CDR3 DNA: TGTGCTAGTGGTTCCTGGACAGGCACTGAGCAGTTCTTC.